What follows describes a single T cell receptor beta chain. Using immunoSEQ multiplex PCR, the repertoire was profiled, and TCRdb retains in-frame clones only, with some absent. The sample has some 230,000 clones; 75% to 90% are singletons. CDR1 is LNHNV and CDR2 is YYDKDF in the germline V gene (reference sequence). This CDR3 spans 15 amino acids. Trimming stripped 4 bases from V and 7 bases from J, with 16 bases between. The sample is drawn from a study of blood T cell repertoires in COVID-19. On the study more broadly: Sources were T cells, B-cell-depleted T cells, or PBMCs; the material itself was cDNA or gDNA.

The rearrangement uses TRBV15 and TRBJ1-4, with D perhaps TRBD1 (6 bases). The sample consisted of peripheral blood. The receptor was isolated from a man aged 25-45 years who had recovered from COVID-19. The CDR3 loop reads CATSTIQGSGEKLFF. The DNA of the CDR3 is TGTGCCACCAGCACAATCCAGGGGAGCGGTGAAAAACTGTTTTTT.